Shown below are 18 T cell receptor beta chains from a single sample sequenced in a study of HIV-infected patients and healthy controls. TCRdb re-called the 5' RACE reads with MiXCR, one entry per CDR3 protein. The table has about 67,000 distinct CDR3 sequences, 15% to 20% seen once. Sequences were obtained from CD4+ T cells from blood. The source of these receptors is a human donor in good health.

The chain employs TRBV3-1 and TRBJ2-1; TRBD1 or TRBD2 may be the D gene (6 bases each). The CDR3 is 15 residues long. Germline V gene data show CDR1 as LGHDT and CDR2 as YNNKEL (reference sequence). With 2 bases removed from V and 1 base from J, the gap between germline ends came to 9 bases. CDR3 nucleotides: TGTGCCAGCAGCCAACGGGGGCAATCCTACAATGAGCAGTTCTTC. This gives the protein CASSQRGQSYNEQFF.

V gene TRBV6-6 combines with J gene TRBJ2-5, with 8 bases lining up with TRBD1. CDR3 length equals 12 residues. The V and J ends lost 6 bases and 10 bases, in that order; junction bases with no gene match: 7. The germline V gene has CDR1 MNHNY and CDR2 SVGAGI (reference sequence). The CDR3 DNA reads TGTGCCAGCAGAACAGGGGGAGGCGGCCAGTACTTC. Translated, it gives CASRTGGGGQYF.

This clonotype has ten or more counts. This chain links TRBV18 with TRBJ1-6, with 10 bases matching TRBD1. Trimming took 3 bases from V and 14 from J; bases not matched to a gene: 10. Germline V gene sequence: CDR1 KGHSH, CDR2 LQKENI. CDR3 length: 15 amino acids. The CDR3 DNA reads TGTGCCAGCTCACCGGCCGGGACAGGGGTTCTCTCCCTCCACTTT. Its protein is CASSPAGTGVLSLHF.

The J gene is TRBJ1-6, the V gene TRBV9, with 9 bases matching TRBD1. The CDR3 covers 14 residues. The germline V gene encodes CDR1 SGDLS and CDR2 YYNGEE. V lost 2 bases, J lost 9 bases, and 3 bases stayed unmatched. CDR3 sequence: CASSVGTGRSPLHF. CDR3 DNA sequence: TGTGCCAGCAGCGTGGGGACAGGGCGTTCACCCCTCCACTTT.

The V call is TRBV20-1, the J call TRBJ2-7, with 10 bases that match TRBD1. The CDR3 consists of 18 residues. The V gene end was trimmed by 2 bases and the J gene end by 0 bases; junction bases not matched to a gene: 13. Per germline, CDR1 DFQATT and CDR2 SNEGSKA (reference sequence). CDR3 sequence: CSARLRDRGFINSYEQYF. In DNA, the CDR3 is TGCAGTGCTAGACTCCGGGACAGGGGTTTTATTAACTCCTACGAGCAGTACTTC.

This clonotype was seen more than once but under ten times. This chain links TRBV28 with TRBJ1-4; 8 nucleotides agree with TRBD1. The germline V gene encodes CDR1 MDHEN and CDR2 SYDVKM. The CDR3 extends over 15 amino acids. V trimming: 4 bases; J trimming: 8 bases; junction bases outside the gene matches: 9. The CDR3 loop reads CASSSGGGQGEKLFF. CDR3 sequence (DNA): TGTGCCAGCAGTTCAGGGGGCGGACAAGGCGAAAAACTGTTTTTT.

The chain joins TRBV12-3 or TRBV12-4 to TRBJ2-7, with D possibly TRBD1 on 6 matching bases. The CDR3 totals 13 residues. The V end was cut by 7 bases, the J end by 2 bases, with 12 bases between. The CDR3 DNA follows: TGTGCCAGCACCTCAGGGGTCCCCTACGAGCAGTACTTC. The encoded protein is CASTSGVPYEQYF.

J is TRBJ2-7 and V is TRBV28; possibly TRBD2 for D (6 bases). The germline gives CDR1 MDHEN, CDR2 SYDVKM. The CDR3 has 12 amino acids. V lost 6 bases, J lost 9 bases, and 15 bases lay in between. CDR3 DNA: TGTGCCAGCAGGGACTATGACTATGGGCAGTACTTC. Protein: CASRDYDYGQYF. Using reference TRBV28 and TRBJ2-7 for the parts outside the CDR3, the full variable domain is DVKVTQSSRYLVKRTGEKVFLECVQDMDHENMFWYRQDPGLGLRLIYFSYDVKMKEKGDIPEGYSVSREKKERFSLILESASTNQTSMYLCASRDYDYGQYFGPGTRLTVT.

This clonotype was detected a few times. The genes are TRBV20-1 and TRBJ1-1; possible D gene TRBD1, 5 bases. Germline assignment: CDR1 DFQATT and CDR2 SNEGSKA (reference sequence). The CDR3 contains 11 residues. The CDR3 coding sequence is TGCACCGGGGCTCAGAACACTGAAGCTTTCTTT. As protein: CTGAQNTEAFF.

V is TRBV18 and J is TRBJ2-5, with 7 bases that match TRBD1. Germline-derived CDR1 and CDR2 are KGHSH and LQKENI. Losses at the gene ends were 5 bases for V and 0 bases for J; bases not matched to a gene: 9. The CDR3 sequence is 16 residues long. For the CDR3, the DNA is TGTGCCAGCTCATCTCGGACAGGCCAGTACCAAGAGACCCAGTACTTC. Its translation: CASSSRTGQYQETQYF.

This clonotype showed up just a few times. The chain uses TRBV5-5 and TRBJ1-6, with a possible D match to TRBD1 (6 bases). CDR3 length equals 14 residues. Germline V gives CDR1 SGHKS, CDR2 YYEKEE (reference sequence). V was clipped by 6 bases and J by 6 bases, with 13 bases between them. CDR3 DNA sequence: TGTGCCAGCATGTCTGGACAGAGTAATTCACCCCTCCACTTT. It specifies CASMSGQSNSPLHF.

This clonotype has a handful of counts. The V gene is TRBV7-3, the J gene TRBJ2-3, with D perhaps TRBD1 (6 bases). The CDR3 extends over 13 amino acids. The germline V and J ends were trimmed by 3 bases and 5 bases, with 9 bases remaining between them. Per the germline V gene, CDR1 is SGHTA and CDR2 is FQGTGA. In DNA form, the CDR3 reads TGTGCCAGCAGCTTCTACAGGGAAGATACGCAGTATTTT. Protein: CASSFYREDTQYF.

This rearrangement joins TRBV7-8 to TRBJ1-5; maybe TRBD1 (6 bases). V lost 5 bases, J lost 3 bases, and 14 bases lay in between. CDR3 length equals 15 residues. Germline lookup yields CDR1 SGHVS and CDR2 FQNEAQ. In DNA, the CDR3 is TGTGCCAGCAGCCACAGACAGGCTCACAATCAGCCCCAGCATTTT. Translation: CASSHRQAHNQPQHF. The complete variable domain, with remaining parts taken from reference TRBV7-8 and TRBJ1-5, reads GAGVSQSPRYKVAKRGQDVALRCDPISGHVSLFWYQQALGQGPEFLTYFQNEAQLDKSGLPSDRFFAERPEGSVSTLKIQRTQQEDSAVYLCASSHRQAHNQPQHFGDGTRLSIL.

This clonotype was seen repeatedly, ten times or more. The CDR3 coding sequence is TGTGCCAGCAGCTGGGGGGGGAGCTCCTACAATGAGCAGTTCTTC. It specifies CASSWGGSSYNEQFF. The chain has TRBV7-8 and TRBJ2-1; 7 bases align to TRBD2. The CDR3 covers 15 residues. V was clipped by 4 bases and J by 0 bases; unmatched bases: 3. Germline CDR1 is SGHVS and CDR2 is FQNEAQ.

This clonotype was picked up many times. The CDR3 loop is CASSFGLNGYTF. CDR3 sequence (DNA): TGTGCCAGCAGTTTCGGGTTGAATGGCTACACCTTC. The gene calls are TRBV28 and TRBJ1-2; D not certain. Germline V gives CDR1 MDHEN, CDR2 SYDVKM. Trimming removed 3 bases at V and 6 bases at J, with 8 bases between. This CDR3 is built from 12 residues.

There are many counts of this clonotype. The chain has TRBV7-3 and TRBJ2-2, with TRBD1 as a possible D gene (5 bases). CDR3 length: 14 residues. Trimming shortened V by 4 bases and J by 2 bases, and 8 bases separated the two germline ends. CDR1 SGHTA and CDR2 FQGTGA come from the germline V gene. The CDR3 DNA reads as TGTGCCAGCAGCTCCGGACACAACACCGGGGAGCTGTTTTTT. Translated, it gives CASSSGHNTGELFF.

This clonotype was counted a few times. The V call is TRBV25-1, the J call TRBJ1-6; no clear D. Trimming took off 2 bases at V and 4 bases at J, with 6 bases between the two ends. CDR3 size: 14 residues. From germline, CDR1 is MGHDK and CDR2 SYGVNS. CDR3 residues: CASSETRYNSPLHF. The CDR3 DNA reads TGTGCCAGCAGTGAAACCCGTTATAATTCACCCCTCCACTTT.

This clonotype was counted only a few times. The genes are TRBV14 and TRBJ2-1, with 7 positions matching TRBD2. V lost 4 bases and J lost 5; bases outside the gene matches: 11. The CDR3 totals 16 residues. From germline, CDR1 is SGHDN and CDR2 FVKESK. In DNA form, the CDR3 reads TGTGCCAGCAGCCCCCAGCGGGAAAAAACACACAATGAGCAGTTCTTC. Translating gives CASSPQREKTHNEQFF.